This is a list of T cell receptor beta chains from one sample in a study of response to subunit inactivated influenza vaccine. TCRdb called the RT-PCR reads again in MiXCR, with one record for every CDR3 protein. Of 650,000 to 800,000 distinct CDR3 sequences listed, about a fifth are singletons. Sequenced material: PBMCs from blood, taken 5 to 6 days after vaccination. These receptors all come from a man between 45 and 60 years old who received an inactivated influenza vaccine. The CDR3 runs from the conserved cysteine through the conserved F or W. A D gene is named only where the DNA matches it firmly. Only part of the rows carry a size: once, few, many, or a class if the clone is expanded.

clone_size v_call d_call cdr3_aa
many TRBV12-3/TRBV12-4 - CASSLVSGETQYF
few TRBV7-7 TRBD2 CASSLGPGLAGADLFF
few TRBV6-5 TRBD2 CASSYLAGGLHISTYEQYF
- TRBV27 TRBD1 CASSVWPTGKPYEQYF
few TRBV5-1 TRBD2 CASSLEASGRHEQYF
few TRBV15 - CATSRDLQARGSSYEQYF
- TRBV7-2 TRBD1 CASSRTGQMNTEAFF
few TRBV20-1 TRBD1 CSATRQGRYTGELFF
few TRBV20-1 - CSARDRGGRGQPQHF
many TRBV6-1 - CASSEVTSSTDTQYF
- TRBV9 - CASSVGGTGEAFF
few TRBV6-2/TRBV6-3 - CASSRQNSPLHF
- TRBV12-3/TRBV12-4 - CAIRPEMNTEAFF
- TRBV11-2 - CASSLVAPRTDTQYF
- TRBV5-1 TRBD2 CASRPPGLASLKAGELFF
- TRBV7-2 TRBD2 CASSITSGGTYEQYF
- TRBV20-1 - CSARVDSYPSNQPQHF
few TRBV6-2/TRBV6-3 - CASSYGTRNRPAFF
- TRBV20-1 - CSASPTANSPLHF
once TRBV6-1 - CASTTPSRGGWGYTF
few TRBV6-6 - CASTGHGYNEQFF
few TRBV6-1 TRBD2 CASTPPAGYEQYF
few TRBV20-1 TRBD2 CSSETSGGGPQYF
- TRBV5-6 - CASSPGRPPYEQYF
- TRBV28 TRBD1 CASQSGGGGFGYTF
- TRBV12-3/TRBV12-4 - CASIPAPGNEQFF
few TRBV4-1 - CASSHPFGSSYNEQFF
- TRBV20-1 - CSASTGRYEQYF
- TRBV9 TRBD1 CASSKGQDIKYEQYF
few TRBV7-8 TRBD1 CASSSRGQGYTDTQYF
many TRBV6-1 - CATKKPGLYGYTF
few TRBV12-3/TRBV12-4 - CASSLAGHLRGAFF
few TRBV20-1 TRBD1 CSAMGTAQETQYF
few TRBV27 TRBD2 CASRYSGGAPETQYF
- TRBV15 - CATSHRLVEETQYF
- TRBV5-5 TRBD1 CASRLGQIHSNTGELFF
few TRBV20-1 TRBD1 CSARDRGETQYF
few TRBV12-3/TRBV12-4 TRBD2 CASSGDYPRTQYF
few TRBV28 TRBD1 CASSFGTGGAGDTQYF
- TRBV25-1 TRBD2 CASSGTASGRAYEQYF
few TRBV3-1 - CASSPGQYNQPQHF
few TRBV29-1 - CSVGLGSYEQYF
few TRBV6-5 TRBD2 CASSLAGGHEQYF
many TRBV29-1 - CSVAGQLTEAFF
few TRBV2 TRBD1 CASTRQGPTNEKLFF
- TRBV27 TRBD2 CASSLGLRSSGNEQFF
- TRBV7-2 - CASSFRVDQPQHF
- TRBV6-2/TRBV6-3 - CASSELSPGHGNTIYF
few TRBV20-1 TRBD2 CSAAVSGSAITGELFF
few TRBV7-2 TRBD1 CASSPYRDRASEQYF
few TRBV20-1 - CSARDRTIYEQYF
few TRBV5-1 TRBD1 CASSFGTGDDTTF
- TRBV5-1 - CASSLEGINYNEQFF
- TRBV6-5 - CASSSLGGANTGELFF
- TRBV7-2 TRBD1 CASSRQGLADIQYF